The text below deals with one T cell receptor beta chain. The sample belongs to a study of shared clonotypes between healthy human individuals. The CDR3 is 12 amino acids. Germline CDR1 reads MNHEY; CDR2 reads SMNVEV (reference sequence). V was cut by 10 bases and J by 3 bases, with 13 bases left in between. TCRdb's table, derived via immunoSEQ multiplex PCR, lists solely in-frame clones and lacks some. Among millions of clones, more than 85% were seen once, and the ten largest hold roughly 1.8%. Terminally differentiated effector memory CD45RA+ cells were excluded from the naive CD8 cells, which were CD45RO-negative and positively selected for CCR7.

The chain is built from TRBV27 and TRBJ2-7, with D perhaps TRBD2 (5 bases). This receptor was taken from a young man in good health. Some clones in this sample may be carry-over from other donors' samples. The material sequenced was naive CD8+ T cells from PBMCs. CDR3 amino acids: CATGMNYYEQYF. CDR3 nucleotides: TGTGCCACGGGGATGAACTACTACGAGCAGTACTTC.